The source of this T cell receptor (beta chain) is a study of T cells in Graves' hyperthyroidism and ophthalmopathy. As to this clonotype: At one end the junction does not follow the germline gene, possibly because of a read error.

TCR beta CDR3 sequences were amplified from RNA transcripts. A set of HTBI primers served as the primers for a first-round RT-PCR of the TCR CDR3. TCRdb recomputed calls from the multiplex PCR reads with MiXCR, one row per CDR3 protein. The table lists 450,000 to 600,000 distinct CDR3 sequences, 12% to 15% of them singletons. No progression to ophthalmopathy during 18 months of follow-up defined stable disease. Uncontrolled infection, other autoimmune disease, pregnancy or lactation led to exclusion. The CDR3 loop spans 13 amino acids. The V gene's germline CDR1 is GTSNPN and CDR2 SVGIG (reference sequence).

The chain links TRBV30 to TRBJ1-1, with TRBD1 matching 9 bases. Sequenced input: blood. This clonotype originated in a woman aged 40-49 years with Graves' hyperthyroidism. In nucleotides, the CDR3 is TGTGCCTGTAACAGGGGGCGGAACACTGAAGCTTCCTTT. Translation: CACNRGRNTEASF.